The TCR beta chain described here comes from a study of CXCR3-negative and CXCR3-positive naive CD8 T cells. To note about this clonotype: Antigen unknown.

TRB cDNA libraries were made by UMI-labeled 5' RACE. TCRdb re-called the 5' RACE reads and gives one entry per CDR3 protein, without DNA. Here the sample table reports 80,000 to 95,000 distinct CDR3 sequences. This CDR3 is 15 amino acids long. The germline gives CDR1 SGHRS, CDR2 YFSETQ. Study-level points and caveats: CXCR3 levels fell partly with cryopreservation; most assays relied on fresh PBMCs. TRB CDR3 properties were used to infer TCR strength, and surface CD5 was comparable between naive subsets. Much lower diversity was found in memory CD8+ cells, while both naive subsets had comparably high diversity.

The authors gated naive CD8+ T cells as CD45RO-CCR7+CD27+CD95-. The rearrangement joins TRBV5-1 to TRBJ2-1; TCRdb names TRBD1, which stays unverified in the absence of DNA. The sequence derives from a human donor in good health. Some clones in this sample may be carry-over from other donors' samples. The source material was naive CXCR3- CD8+ T cells from blood. Subset defined: CD45RO-CCR7+CD27+CD95- naive CD8+ T cells lacking CXCR3 (TNR3-). The chain's CDR3 is CASSPGAAPYNEQFF.